The 9 T cell receptor beta chains below all came from one sample that was sequenced in a study of T-cell memory formation after mild COVID-19. TCRdb itself ran the 5' RACE reads through MiXCR, one entry per CDR3 protein. Among around 310,000 distinct CDR3 sequences listed, approximately 15% were seen once. Sequencing was carried out using PBMCs or a T cell subset sorted from them (not recorded which). These receptors were collected from a man aged 18 to 30 who had mild COVID-19 (a few samples of this study predate the infection). Cell type and time point are not known.

This clonotype came up a few times. This chain connects TRBV10-2 to TRBJ1-2; D is perhaps TRBD1 (5 bases). Trimming took off 4 bases at V and 7 bases at J, with 19 bases between the two ends. The CDR3 covers 15 residues. Per the germline V gene, CDR1 is WSHSY and CDR2 is SAAADI. CDR3 amino acids: CASSGPIGTLGGYTF. The CDR3, as DNA: TGCGCCAGCAGTGGCCCGATCGGGACTCTAGGTGGCTACACCTTC.

V gene TRBV5-6 combines with J gene TRBJ1-5; no definite D call. The CDR3 totals 13 residues. The V end lost 2 bases, the J end lost 3 bases, and 6 bases lay between the germline ends. The germline CDR1 and CDR2 sequences are SGHDT and YYEEEE. CDR3 DNA sequence: TGTGCCAGCAGCTTCCGAACCAATCAGCCCCAGCATTTT. Amino acid sequence: CASSFRTNQPQHF. Filled out from reference TRBV5-6 and TRBJ1-5, the complete variable domain reads DAGVTQSPTHLIKTRGQQVTLRCSPKSGHDTVSWYQQALGQGPQFIFQYYEEEERQRGNFPDRFSGHQFPNYSSELNVNALLLGDSALYLCASSFRTNQPQHFGDGTRLSIL.

In its sample, this clonotype was seen many times. The rearrangement joins TRBV6-2 or TRBV6-3 to TRBJ2-7, with D tentatively TRBD1 or TRBD2 (5 bases each). Germline CDR1 is MNHEY and CDR2 is SVGEGT. V was cut by 2 bases and J by 0 bases, with 14 bases left in between. The CDR3 has 16 amino acids. This chain's CDR3 is CASSYRISGSSYEQYV. The DNA of the CDR3 is TGTGCCAGCAGTTACCGGATTTCAGGGAGCTCCTACGAGCAGTACGTC.

The CDR3 loop reads CASSLAYAPNGYTF. The CDR3 bases are TGTGCCAGCAGCTTGGCCTACGCTCCTAACGGCTACACCTTC. The V call is TRBV5-4, the J call TRBJ1-2; D is unresolved. Germline values: CDR1 SGHNT, CDR2 YYREEE (reference sequence). This CDR3 region has 14 residues. Deletions cut 0 bases from V and 8 bases from J, with 14 bases between.

This clonotype was observed a handful of times. V gene TRBV7-8 combines with J gene TRBJ2-3; D is uncertain. Germline CDR1 reads SGHVS; CDR2 reads FQNEAQ. Trimming took off 1 base at V and 5 bases at J, with 10 bases between the two ends. CDR3 size: 14 residues. The DNA for the CDR3 is TGTGCCAGCAGCTTAGGGCAGAGTCAAGATACGCAGTATTTT. As protein: CASSLGQSQDTQYF.

This clonotype was picked up a small number of times. The genes are TRBV14 and TRBJ2-3; TRBD1 matches 8 bases. Unmatched junction bases numbered 9, after V lost 5 bases and J lost 8 bases. Germline V gene data show CDR1 as SGHDN and CDR2 as FVKESK. The CDR3 contains 14 residues. For the CDR3, the DNA is TGTGCCAGCAGCTCGGGACAGGCTCAGGTTACGCAGTATTTT. Protein product: CASSSGQAQVTQYF.

V usage is TRBV10-3 and J usage is TRBJ2-5, with 10 bases lining up with TRBD2. The CDR3 is 15 amino acids. Unmatched junction bases numbered 2, after V lost 0 bases and J lost 4 bases. Germline V lookup: CDR1 ENHRY, CDR2 SYGVKD. The CDR3 bases are TGTGCCATCAGTGAGTCGCTAGCGGGGGTAGAGACCCAGTACTTC. Protein product: CAISESLAGVETQYF.

The chain couples TRBV7-9 to TRBJ1-5; TRBD1 matches at 8 bases. The CDR3 covers 16 residues. Germline V CDR1 and CDR2: SEHNR, FQNEAQ (reference sequence). The J segment lost 5 bases and the V segment lost 4 bases, leaving 10 bases of the junction unmatched. CDR3 sequence (DNA): TGTGCCAGCAGCTCCCCAGGGGGCGGGATCGATCAGCCCCAGCATTTT. This encodes CASSSPGGGIDQPQHF.

This clonotype turned up a few times. The V gene is TRBV4-3, the J gene TRBJ1-2, with unresolved D. V was shortened by 5 bases and J by 5 bases, with 15 bases between the two germline ends. Germline V gene sequence: CDR1 LGHNA, CDR2 YSLEER. The CDR3 runs to 14 residues. The DNA for the CDR3 is TGCGCCAGCAGCTCTACAATGGTGGAGTATGGCTACACCTTC. Protein sequence: CASSSTMVEYGYTF.